These T cell receptor beta chains were read from a single sample in a study of monozygotic twins with inflammatory bowel disease. TCRdb re-called the 5' RACE reads and catalogs CDR3 proteins one per entry, DNA excluded. This repertoire includes around 410,000 distinct CDR3 sequences. The sequencing input was blood. Receptors were obtained from a human donor with ulcerative colitis or Crohn's disease, or a healthy co-twin of an affected twin (not recorded which). Both conserved end residues are part of each CDR3.

>TRBJ2-7|TRBV12-3/TRBV12-4
CASSLEGTVSYEQYF
>TRBJ2-7|TRBV2
CASSVGTGRSYEQYF
>TRBJ2-7|TRBV6-5
CASANNLDGEQYF
>TRBJ2-1|TRBV20-1
CTGRPGTAINEQFF
>TRBJ1-3|TRBV20-1
CSARRPGVASGNTIYF
>TRBJ2-1|TRBV7-9
CASIRSGFPRQFF
>TRBJ2-2|TRBV12-3/TRBV12-4
CASTLLAGGPGGELFF
>TRBJ2-2|TRBV3-1
CASSQATTSTNTGELFF
>TRBJ2-7|TRBV19
CASSNLYEQYF
>TRBJ2-3|TRBV7-2
CASSLDPADTQYF
>TRBJ2-1|TRBV12-3/TRBV12-4
CASSTGFNEQFF
>TRBJ1-4|TRBV3-1
CASSQGYPNEKLFF
>TRBJ1-1|TRBV29-1
CSVAGIPVNTEAFF
>TRBJ2-3|TRBV29-1
CSVETREVPDTQYF
>TRBJ1-1|TRBV18
CASSPPARETEAFF
>TRBJ2-2|TRBV5-1
CASRGFETGELFF
>TRBJ1-2|TRBV6-1
CASSRPLGGDGYTF
>TRBJ2-5|TRBV7-6
CASSPPVPKETQYF
>TRBJ2-1|TRBV9
CASSDDSGKNEQFF
>TRBJ2-7|TRBV4-3
CASSQGQGLTYEQYF
>TRBJ1-1|TRBV12-3/TRBV12-4
CASSFRPAEAFF
>TRBJ1-1|TRBV29-1
CSVGDRAGQAFF
>TRBJ1-3|TRBV30
CAWRDRNGNTIYF
>TRBJ2-2|TRBV28
CASGGGTGELFF
>TRBJ1-5|TRBV6-2/TRBV6-3
CASRGTGEGQPQHF
>TRBJ2-2|TRBV27
CASSRLAGGRTGELFF
>TRBJ1-1|TRBV5-5
CASSGAGTSYTEAFF
>TRBJ2-1|TRBV5-1
CASSPDRGRDNEQFF
>TRBJ2-1|TRBV28
CASSPVELAYNEQFF
>TRBJ2-7|TRBV5-1
CASSPGHRDAYEQYF
>TRBJ2-7|TRBV2
CASVASGALGDNEQYF
>TRBJ2-4|TRBV7-2
CASSFERTGMGIQYF
>TRBJ2-7|TRBV20-1
CSVTLGQGAYEQYF
>TRBJ2-3|TRBV6-1
CASSQGGLSPHTDTQYF
>TRBJ1-3|TRBV20-1
CSATGRSSGNTIYF
>TRBJ1-2|TRBV6-6
CASQDRVSYGYTF
>TRBJ1-2|TRBV4-1
CASSQDGQTYTF
>TRBJ2-7|TRBV20-1
CSARDPGGASVEQYF
>TRBJ1-1|TRBV3-1
CASSQDDARANAEAFF
>TRBJ1-6|TRBV2
CASSLDRGNSPLHF
>TRBJ2-1|TRBV7-9
CASRRDTQGVYNEQFF
>TRBJ1-2|TRBV14
CASSQDGRYYGYTF
>TRBJ1-1|TRBV28
CASSLRGGRTEAFF
>TRBJ2-7|TRBV6-1
CASTPAPGPPYEQYF
>TRBJ2-1|TRBV7-3
CASSPMRRGRANEQFF
>TRBJ2-7|TRBV28
CASSFLAGVYEQYF
>TRBJ2-3|TRBV30
CAWTWTEVDTQYF
>TRBJ2-1|TRBV5-1
CASSSTASSYNEQFF
>TRBJ2-6|TRBV5-1
CASSAGANVLTF
>TRBJ2-7|TRBV3-1
CASSQAMTAYGVEQYF
>TRBJ2-6|TRBV4-1
CASSQDSGVGANVLTF
>TRBJ2-1|TRBV5-1
CASRRSGGASNEQFF
>TRBJ2-7|TRBV19
CASSTAASSDYEQYF